The 20 T cell receptor beta chains presented below share a single source sample, sequenced in a study of early T cells in non-severe SARS-CoV-2 infection. TCRdb ran MiXCR on the 5' RACE reads and lists one entry per CDR3 protein. Of some 87,000 distinct CDR3 sequences in the sample, roughly an eighth are singletons; the top ten hold approximately 1.5%. The sample taken for sequencing was whole blood. The receptors stem from an adult who was a healthcare worker with PCR-confirmed SARS-CoV-2 infection or an uninfected control (not recorded which).

V gene TRBV12-5 combines with J gene TRBJ1-6, with TRBD1 as a possible D gene (6 bases). This CDR3 region has 13 residues. The germline V and J ends were trimmed by 3 bases and 10 bases, with 10 bases remaining between them. Germline CDR1 is LGHNT and CDR2 is FRNRAP. The CDR3 nucleotides are TGTGCTAGTGGTTTACAGGGTTCGTCACCCCTCCACTTT. Translating it yields CASGLQGSSPLHF.

This clonotype has ten or more counts. The chain has TRBV12-3 or TRBV12-4 and TRBJ1-2; 7 bases match TRBD1. This CDR3 spans 14 amino acids. V lost 1 base to trimming and J lost 8 bases; unmatched junction nucleotides: 7. The CDR3 region has the DNA TGTGCCAGCAGTTTAGGACAGGGCACGGGAGGCTACACCTTC. It translates to CASSLGQGTGGYTF.

This clonotype was counted ten times or more. J is TRBJ1-1 and V is TRBV7-2; the D is unclear. This CDR3 contains 15 residues. Deletions cut 6 bases from V and 4 bases from J, with 18 bases between. Germline CDR1 and CDR2: SGHTA and FQGNSA. The CDR3 is CASSQNAADGTEAFF. The CDR3 DNA follows: TGTGCCAGCAGTCAAAACGCCGCGGATGGCACTGAAGCTTTCTTT.

The CDR3 sequence is CASSLEGVKNTEAFF. DNA of the CDR3: TGTGCCAGCAGCTTAGAGGGGGTCAAGAACACTGAAGCTTTCTTT. The gene calls are TRBV7-2 and TRBJ1-1, with D perhaps TRBD1 (6 bases). Germline CDR1 is SGHTA and CDR2 is FQGNSA. Trimming left V 1 base short and J 1 base short, with 10 bases between. The CDR3 loop spans 15 amino acids.

There are a few counts of this clonotype. The chain carries TRBV6-1 and TRBJ2-1; TRBD2 matches at 7 bases. The CDR3 contains 16 residues. The trim removed 6 bases at V and 2 bases at J, leaving 10 bases unmatched. Germline loops: CDR1 MNHNS, CDR2 SASEGT. The CDR3 DNA is TGTGCCAGCAGCCTCTCTGGGGGGGGACCCTACAATGAGCAGTTCTTC. This encodes CASSLSGGGPYNEQFF.

This clonotype was picked up a small number of times. The J gene is TRBJ2-7, the V gene TRBV6-5; possibly TRBD1 for D (5 bases). V dropped 8 bases and J dropped 2 bases, with 13 bases sitting between them. Germline V lookup: CDR1 MNHEY, CDR2 SVGAGI. The CDR3 contains 13 residues. CDR3 in amino acids: CASRRGTPYEQYF. In DNA form, the CDR3 reads TGTGCCAGCCGTAGGGGAACCCCCTACGAGCAGTACTTC.

In this sample, this clonotype turned up a few times. This sequence joins TRBV10-2 and TRBJ2-2, with D perhaps TRBD1 or TRBD2 (6 bases each). Germline loops: CDR1 WSHSY, CDR2 SAAADI. V lost 0 bases, J lost 0 bases, and 8 bases lay in between. The CDR3 contains 16 residues. The CDR3 DNA sequence: TGCGCCAGCAGTGAGTCGGGGGGCCCGAACACCGGGGAGCTGTTTTTT. The encoded protein is CASSESGGPNTGELFF.

This clonotype was seen at least ten times. CDR3 sequence: CASSLDGRGEDTQYF. The DNA for the CDR3 is TGTGCCAGCAGCTTAGATGGGCGGGGGGAAGATACGCAGTATTTT. This sequence joins TRBV11-2 and TRBJ2-3, with 8 bases that match TRBD2. Germline V gene sequence: CDR1 SGHAT, CDR2 FQNNGV. J was trimmed by 5 bases and V by 0 bases; bases with no gene match: 4. This CDR3 has 15 residues.

This clonotype was seen repeatedly, ten times or more. The genes are TRBV5-6 and TRBJ1-1, with D unclear. The ends were cut back, 2 bases at V and 4 bases at J, with 12 bases in the middle. The germline CDR1 and CDR2 sequences are SGHDT and YYEEEE. CDR3 size: 14 residues. In nucleotides, the CDR3 is TGTGCCAGCAGCTTCGGCCACGGACGCACTGAAGCTTTCTTT. This sequence encodes CASSFGHGRTEAFF.

The rearrangement joins TRBV7-3 to TRBJ2-1; D perhaps matches TRBD1 (6 bases). Trimming removed 4 bases at V and 8 bases at J, with 21 bases between. Germline lookup yields CDR1 SGHTA and CDR2 FQGTGA. CDR3 length: 16 amino acids. CDR3 amino acids: CASSSPGAATGHEQFF. CDR3 in DNA: TGTGCCAGCAGCTCCCCAGGGGCGGCTACTGGCCATGAGCAGTTCTTC. Supplemented by reference TRBV7-3 and TRBJ2-1, the full variable domain reads GAGVSQTPSNKVTEKGKYVELRCDPISGHTALYWYRQSLGQGPEFLIYFQGTGAADDSGLPNDRFFAVRPEGSVSTLKIQRTERGDSAVYLCASSSPGAATGHEQFFGPGTRLTVL.

In this sample, this clonotype turned up many times. The chain employs TRBV7-2 and TRBJ2-3; 11 bases fit TRBD2. This CDR3 is 14 amino acids long. The germline V gene has CDR1 SGHTA and CDR2 FQGNSA. With 4 bases clipped from V and 5 bases from J, the junction kept 2 bases outside the gene matches. CDR3 loop: CASSSGLAGDTQYF. The CDR3 DNA reads as TGTGCCAGCAGCTCCGGACTAGCGGGAGATACGCAGTATTTT.

This clonotype has ten or more counts. The chain recombines TRBV29-1 with TRBJ1-1, with 7 bases fitting TRBD1. The CDR3 extends over 11 amino acids. V shed 5 bases, J shed 6 bases, and the junction held 3 bases outside the gene matches. Germline V gene data show CDR1 as SQVTM and CDR2 as ANQGSEA. The CDR3 bases are TGCAGCGTTACCAGGGGGGCTGAAGCTTTCTTT. It encodes CSVTRGAEAFF.

This clonotype appeared many times. V usage is TRBV14 and J usage is TRBJ2-3; maybe TRBD2 (6 bases). CDR3 size: 15 residues. The V end lost 2 bases, the J end lost 5 bases, and 14 bases lay between the germline ends. Germline CDR1 SGHDN, CDR2 FVKESK. CDR3 nucleotides: TGTGCCAGCAGCCAATTGCGGGGAGCAGGAGATACGCAGTATTTT. Translation gives CASSQLRGAGDTQYF. Complete variable domain (other parts from reference TRBV14 and TRBJ2-3): EAGVTQFPSHSVIEKGQTVTLRCDPISGHDNLYWYRRVMGKEIKFLLHFVKESKQDESGMPNNRFLAERTGGTYSTLKVQPAELEDSGVYFCASSQLRGAGDTQYFGPGTRLTVL.

This clonotype was counted at least ten times. This chain connects TRBV6-5 to TRBJ2-3, with 9 bases fitting TRBD1. Germline V gene data show CDR1 as MNHEY and CDR2 as SVGAGI. Trimming removed 6 bases from V and 4 bases from J; junction bases left unmatched: 5. The CDR3 length is 14 residues. CDR3 DNA: TGTGCCAGCAGGGAGACAGGGGGTGCAGATACGCAGTATTTT. This encodes CASRETGGADTQYF.

This clonotype occurred many times. This chain links TRBV5-1 with TRBJ1-5, with a tentative D call TRBD1 (5 bases). Trimming left V 4 bases short and J 4 bases short, with 12 bases between. In germline, CDR1 is SGHRS, CDR2 YFSETQ. The CDR3 contains 14 residues. DNA of the CDR3: TGCGCCAGCAGCCGAGGGACCGAGAATCAGCCCCAGCATTTT. It specifies CASSRGTENQPQHF.

This clonotype was observed a few times. This chain uses TRBV7-2 with TRBJ2-5, with D hard to call. With 0 bases removed from V and 4 bases from J, the gap between germline ends came to 3 bases. The CDR3 has 12 amino acids. Germline assignment: CDR1 SGHTA and CDR2 FQGNSA. The CDR3, as DNA: TGTGCCAGCAGCTTAGCTGTAGAGACCCAGTACTTC. Protein: CASSLAVETQYF. Looking up the rest from reference TRBV7-2 and TRBJ2-5 gives the full variable domain: GAGVSQSPSNKVTEKGKDVELRCDPISGHTALYWYRQSLGQGLEFLIYFQGNSAPDKSGLPSDRFSAERTGGSVSTLTIQRTQQEDSAVYLCASSLAVETQYFGPGTRLLVL.

The V and J genes are TRBV18 and TRBJ1-2; D possibly corresponds to TRBD1 (6 bases). CDR1 is KGHSH and CDR2 is LQKENI in the germline V gene. The V end was cut by 2 bases, the J end by 5 bases, with 18 bases between. The CDR3 sequence is 16 residues long. The CDR3 protein is CASSPGTAQGLYGYTF. DNA of the CDR3: TGTGCCAGCTCACCAGGCACGGCGCAGGGGCTTTATGGCTACACCTTC.

This clonotype was observed a handful of times. The chain carries TRBV5-4 and TRBJ2-5; D uncertain. The CDR3 covers 13 residues. Germline values: CDR1 SGHNT, CDR2 YYREEE (reference sequence). Trimming pared 2 bases from V and 2 bases from J, leaving 7 bases between. The CDR3 protein is CASSFPPQETQYF. The CDR3 DNA follows: TGTGCCAGCAGCTTTCCCCCACAAGAGACCCAGTACTTC.

At least ten counts were recorded for this clonotype. The rearrangement uses TRBV4-1 and TRBJ2-5; D call uncertain. Germline lookup yields CDR1 MGHRA and CDR2 YSYEKL. V was trimmed by 1 base and J by 2 bases, leaving 11 bases between them. The CDR3 is made up of 15 amino acids. CDR3 region: CASSQAGLSQETQYF. In nucleotides, the CDR3 is TGCGCCAGCAGCCAAGCGGGTCTGTCGCAAGAGACCCAGTACTTC.

V and J are TRBV30 and TRBJ2-2; TRBD1 agrees at 9 bases. Germline-derived CDR1 and CDR2 are GTSNPN and SVGIG (reference sequence). The V segment lost 4 bases and the J segment 6 bases; nucleotides outside the gene matches: 12. The length of the CDR3 is 16 residues. DNA of the CDR3: TGTGCCTGGAAGGCCGGGACAGGGAACCGCGCCGGGGAGCTGTTTTTT. Translation: CAWKAGTGNRAGELFF.